A single sample gave rise to the 15 T cell receptor beta chains below, sequenced in a study of T cells in women clearing cervical HPV infection. Assay: immunoSEQ multiplex PCR; the TCRdb copy retains only in-frame clones and omits some. The sample totals 20,000 to 25,000 clones. Input material: blood buffy coat. These receptors were taken from a woman between 18 and 70 years old with a cervical HPV16 infection that either progressed to CIN3+ or cleared (not recorded which).

As concerns this clone: The read stops 3 residues short of the end of the CDR3; the missing end is completed from the germline J gene. This chain uses TRBV7-2 with TRBJ2-1; 9 bases line up with TRBD1. Germline V CDR1 and CDR2: SGHTA, FQGNSA. V lost 5 bases to trimming and J lost 7 bases; unmatched junction nucleotides: 3. The CDR3 runs 13 residues. The sequenced part of the CDR3 DNA is TGTGCCAGCAGCATCGGACAGGGGAATGAG. Translation: CASSIGQGNE. In full, the CDR3 is CASSIGQGNEQFF.

The CDR3 here is CASSWTGPNTEAFF. CDR3 DNA, as far as it was read: TGCGCCAGCAGCTGGACAGGGCCGAACACTGAA. The V and J genes are TRBV5-1 and TRBJ1-1, with 8 bases identical to TRBD1. The read terminates 3 residues before the CDR3 end, so the remaining end is supplied by the germline J gene. The CDR3 has 14 residues. The V and J ends lost 3 bases and 1 base, in that order; junction bases with no gene match: 2. In germline, CDR1 is SGHRS, CDR2 YFSETQ.

About this clone: The read ends 3 residues early relative to the CDR3; the germline J gene fills the gap. V usage is TRBV12-3 or TRBV12-4 and J usage is TRBJ2-5; unclear D gene. The CDR3 extends over 12 amino acids. Trimming removed 6 bases from V and 0 bases from J, with 5 bases in between. CDR3 residues: CASRANQETQYF. CDR3 DNA, as far as it was read: TGTGCCAGCAGGGCAAACCAAGAGACC.

To note about this clone: The sequence runs out 3 residues before the end of the CDR3; the remainder is reconstructed from the germline J gene. The V call is TRBV5-1, the J call TRBJ2-5; 9 bases are shared with TRBD2. Germline trimming cut 4 bases from V and 2 bases from J; bases unmatched to any gene: 3. The germline CDR1 and CDR2 sequences are SGHRS and YFSETQ. This CDR3 spans 14 amino acids. The CDR3 sequence: CASSPGLAQETQYF. The sequenced CDR3 bases are TGCGCCAGCAGCCCGGGACTAGCTCAAGAGACC.

In the case of this clone: The read halts 3 residues ahead of the CDR3 end, with the missing end drawn from the germline J gene. V gene TRBV20-1 combines with J gene TRBJ1-1, with D perhaps TRBD1 (5 bases). This CDR3 has 15 amino acids. The germline CDR1 and CDR2 sequences are DFQATT and SNEGSKA (reference sequence). V was shortened by 3 bases and J by 2 bases, with 16 bases between the two germline ends. The CDR3: CSASRAGSFNTEAFF. The covered CDR3 bases are TGCAGTGCTAGTAGGGCAGGGAGTTTTAACACTGAA.

As concerns this clone: With the read ending 3 residues before the CDR3 end, the germline J gene is used to fill in that end. This chain uses TRBV12-3 or TRBV12-4 with TRBJ1-2, with D tentatively TRBD1 (6 bases). This CDR3 region has 14 residues. V gave up 5 bases and J gave up 5 bases, with 15 bases separating them. Partial CDR3 DNA: TGTGCCAGCAGTCTACCACAGGGAACATATGGC. Residues: CASSLPQGTYG. The full CDR3 reads CASSLPQGTYGYTF.

Note on this clone: Sequencing ends 3 residues short of the CDR3 end; the germline J gene provides the rest. The rearrangement links TRBV11-2 to TRBJ2-7; 9 positions agree with TRBD1. Germline V gene data show CDR1 as SGHAT and CDR2 as FQNNGV. V was clipped by 4 bases and J by 6 bases; unmatched bases: 10. The length of the CDR3 is 15 residues. The CDR3 sequence: CASSSPGQGVGEQYF. The sequenced CDR3 bases are TGTGCCAGCAGCTCCCCGGGACAGGGAGTCGGCGAG.

As concerns this clone: The CDR3 end lies 3 residues beyond the end of the read and is filled in from the germline J gene. This chain joins TRBV19 and TRBJ2-3; no definite D call. CDR1 is LNHDA and CDR2 is SQIVND in the germline V gene (reference sequence). The CDR3 length is 13 residues. The DNA read from the CDR3 is TGTGCCAGTAGTATCATTGCGGAAGAGACG. As protein: CASSIIAEET. The full CDR3 protein reads CASSIIAEETQYF.

A note on this clone: The CDR3 end falls 3 residues outside the read, so it is completed with the germline J gene. The rearrangement joins TRBV19 to TRBJ1-1, with TRBD1 as a possible D gene (6 bases). V was clipped by 5 bases and J by 4 bases, with 23 bases between them. Germline V gene data show CDR1 as LNHDA and CDR2 as SQIVND (reference sequence). The length of the CDR3 is 17 residues. CDR3 in amino acids: CASSRQTGPRGGTEAFF. The CDR3 bases that were read are TGTGCCAGTAGTCGACAGACAGGCCCCCGAGGCGGCACTGAA.

As for this clone: Coverage ceases 3 residues before the CDR3 finishes, and the germline J gene fills in the end. The rearrangement joins TRBV30 to TRBJ1-1, with 9 bases identical to TRBD1. The CDR3 runs 12 residues. Germline lookup yields CDR1 GTSNPN and CDR2 SVGIG (reference sequence). CDR3 in amino acids: CAWSPQGAQAFF. Partial CDR3 DNA: TGTGCCTGGAGTCCACAGGGGGCGCAA.

The CDR3 protein is CASSLETSGSYNEQFF. Partial CDR3 DNA: TGTGCCAGCAGCTTGGAGACTAGCGGGAGCTACAATGAG. V is TRBV5-4 and J is TRBJ2-1; 12 nucleotides match TRBD2. The CDR3 end lies 3 residues beyond the end of the read and is filled in from the germline J gene. J was trimmed by 3 bases and V by 0 bases; bases with no gene match: 1. The CDR3 loop spans 16 amino acids. The germline CDR1 and CDR2 sequences are SGHNT and YYREEE (reference sequence).

The sequenced CDR3 bases are TGTGCCAGCAGCCACGACAGTACCTACGAG. Translating gives CASSHDSTYE. The whole CDR3 sequence reads CASSHDSTYEQYF. The V call is TRBV7-9, the J call TRBJ2-7; D is perhaps TRBD1 (5 bases). The CDR3 is cut off 3 residues early in the read; its end comes from the germline J gene. Germline V lookup: CDR1 SEHNR, CDR2 FQNEAQ (reference sequence). The CDR3 has 13 residues. V was cut by 5 bases and J by 2 bases, with 10 bases left in between.

Comment on this clone: From the germline J gene comes the end of the CDR3, since the read stops 3 residues before it. This chain uses TRBV20-1 with TRBJ2-4; D remains unclear. This CDR3 has 15 amino acids. Trimming removed 1 base from V and 0 bases from J, with 10 bases in between. CDR1 DFQATT and CDR2 SNEGSKA come from the germline V gene (reference sequence). This chain's CDR3 is CSARAPVLAKNIQYF. The sequenced part of the CDR3 DNA is TGCAGTGCTAGAGCCCCCGTACTAGCCAAAAACATT.

Notes on this clone: The read terminates 3 residues before the CDR3 end, so the remaining end is supplied by the germline J gene. The chain combines TRBV20-1 with TRBJ2-1, with 9 nucleotides matching TRBD1. The V gene end was trimmed by 1 base and the J gene end by 6 bases; junction bases not matched to a gene: 13. The CDR3 extends over 17 amino acids. Germline loops: CDR1 DFQATT, CDR2 SNEGSKA (reference sequence). CDR3 region: CSARGPERDRVFNEQFF. The covered CDR3 bases are TGCAGTGCTAGAGGCCCGGAACGGGACAGGGTCTTCAATGAG.

For this clone: Read data end 3 residues before the CDR3 end; the end is taken from the germline J gene. The chain uses TRBV19 and TRBJ1-2; 8 bases align to TRBD1. V lost 4 bases and J lost 7; bases outside the gene matches: 17. Germline V gene sequence: CDR1 LNHDA, CDR2 SQIVND (reference sequence). The CDR3 is made up of 17 amino acids. CDR3: CASSKITGTGGGIGYTF. The CDR3 DNA, read in part, is TGTGCCAGTAGTAAAATTACCGGGACAGGAGGGGGGATTGGC.